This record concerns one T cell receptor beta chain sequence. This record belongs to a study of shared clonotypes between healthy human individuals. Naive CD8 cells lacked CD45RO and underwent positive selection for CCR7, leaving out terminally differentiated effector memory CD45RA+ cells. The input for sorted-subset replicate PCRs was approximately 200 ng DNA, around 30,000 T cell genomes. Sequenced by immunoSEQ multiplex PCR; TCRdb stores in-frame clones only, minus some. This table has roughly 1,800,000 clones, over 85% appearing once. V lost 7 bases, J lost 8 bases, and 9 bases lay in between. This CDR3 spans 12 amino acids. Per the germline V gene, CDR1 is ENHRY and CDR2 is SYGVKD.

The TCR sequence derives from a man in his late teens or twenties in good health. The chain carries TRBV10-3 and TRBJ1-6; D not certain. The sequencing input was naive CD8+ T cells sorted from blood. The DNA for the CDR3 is TGTGCCATCAAGGGCTGGGATTCACCCCTCCACTTT. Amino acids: CAIKGWDSPLHF.